The 23 T cell receptor beta chains below all came from one sample that was sequenced in a study of T cell responses to AZD1222 COVID-19 vaccine. Using immunoSEQ multiplex PCR, the repertoire was profiled, and TCRdb retains in-frame clones only, with some absent. Here the sample spans 80,000 to 95,000 clones, roughly nine tenths being singletons. Sequences were derived from peripheral blood, sampled on day 0 of MenACWY control vaccination. The receptors derive from an adult in good health.

The V and J genes are TRBV7-8 and TRBJ1-1, with 11 bases fitting TRBD1. The ends lost 3 bases at V and 6 bases at J; junction bases unmatched: 3. This CDR3 comprises 14 residues. Germline V gene lookup returns CDR1 SGHVS and CDR2 FQNEAQ. For the CDR3, the DNA is TGTGCCAGCAGCTTTTGGGACAGGGGGGCTGAAGCTTTCTTT. Its translation: CASSFWDRGAEAFF.

The CDR3 coding sequence is TGCGCCAGCAGCCTCCGAAGCGGGACAGTCGTAAACTATGGCTACACCTTC. Residues: CASSLRSGTVVNYGYTF. V is TRBV4-3 and J is TRBJ1-2; 7 nucleotides agree with TRBD1. Germline values: CDR1 LGHNA, CDR2 YSLEER. The length of the CDR3 is 17 residues. The junction had 13 bases not matched to a gene; V was cut back by 4 bases and J by 2 bases.

The V and J genes are TRBV27 and TRBJ2-1; TRBD2 matches at 13 bases. Unmatched junction bases numbered 6, after V lost 8 bases and J lost 8 bases. Germline V gene sequence: CDR1 MNHEY, CDR2 SMNVEV (reference sequence). The CDR3 sequence is 14 residues long. CDR3 in DNA: TGTGCCAGCCGGGGACTAGCGGGGTTAGATGAGCAGTTCTTC. Protein product: CASRGLAGLDEQFF.

The V gene is TRBV9, the J gene TRBJ1-5; D may be TRBD1 (5 bases). Deletions cut 2 bases from V and 4 bases from J, with 13 bases between. The CDR3 covers 15 residues. Germline V gene sequence: CDR1 SGDLS, CDR2 YYNGEE. CDR3 nucleotides: TGTGCCAGCAGCGTTACCCAGAAGGGGAATCAGCCCCAGCATTTT. Its protein product is CASSVTQKGNQPQHF.

The chain combines TRBV18 with TRBJ1-1; possible D gene TRBD1, 6 bases. V was shortened by 6 bases and J by 8 bases, with 16 bases between the two germline ends. The CDR3 spans 13 residues. Germline V gene sequence: CDR1 KGHSH, CDR2 LQKENI. CDR3: CASSRTGQTEAFF. CDR3 in DNA: TGTGCCAGCTCTCGAACTGGACAGACCGAAGCTTTCTTT. The whole variable domain, filled in from reference TRBV18 and TRBJ1-1, reads NAGVMQNPRHLVRRRGQEARLRCSPMKGHSHVYWYRQLPEEGLKFMVYLQKENIIDESGMPKERFSAEFPKEGPSILRIQQVVRGDSAAYFCASSRTGQTEAFFGQGTRLTVV.

The CDR3 spells CSVASGDGNQPQHF. DNA of the CDR3: TGCAGCGTTGCCTCAGGGGACGGCAATCAGCCCCAGCATTTT. V usage is TRBV29-1 and J usage is TRBJ1-5; D is possibly TRBD1 (6 bases). Germline values: CDR1 SQVTM, CDR2 ANQGSEA. The CDR3 sequence is 14 residues long. V dropped 4 bases and J dropped 2 bases, with 12 bases sitting between them.

V gene TRBV7-9 combines with J gene TRBJ2-5; D remains unclear. V was shortened by 0 bases and J by 1 base, with 18 bases between the two germline ends. The CDR3 is made up of 18 amino acids. The germline CDR1 and CDR2 sequences are SEHNR and FQNEAQ (reference sequence). The CDR3 sequence: CASSLAGSRIRFQETQYF. The CDR3 DNA follows: TGTGCCAGCAGCTTAGCCGGGTCGCGAATAAGATTCCAAGAGACCCAGTACTTC. Looking up the rest from reference TRBV7-9 and TRBJ2-5 gives the full variable domain: DTGVSQNPRHKITKRGQNVTFRCDPISEHNRLYWYRQTLGQGPEFLTYFQNEAQLEKSRLLSDRFSAERPKGSFSTLEIQRTEQGDSAMYLCASSLAGSRIRFQETQYFGPGTRLLVL.

The chain is built from TRBV12-3 or TRBV12-4 and TRBJ2-7; 9 bases fit TRBD2. There are 13 residues in the CDR3. The V and J ends lost 6 bases and 6 bases, in that order; junction bases with no gene match: 6. Here the CDR3 DNA reads TGTGCCAGCAGGCCAACTAGCGGGTTCGAGCAGTACTTC. Its protein product is CASRPTSGFEQYF.

The J gene is TRBJ2-3, the V gene TRBV5-4, with TRBD1 identical over 7 bases. J gave up 0 bases and V 4 bases, and 5 bases lay outside the gene matches. This CDR3 region has 15 residues. CDR1 is SGHNT and CDR2 is YYREEE in the germline V gene (reference sequence). The CDR3 region has the DNA TGTGCCAGCAGCCTAGACAGGGTTAGCACAGATACGCAGTATTTT. The encoded protein is CASSLDRVSTDTQYF.

This clone was detected a few times. This chain uses TRBV27 with TRBJ1-1, with no clear D. The germline CDR1 and CDR2 sequences are MNHEY and SMNVEV (reference sequence). The CDR3 covers 11 residues. Trimming cost V 6 bases and J 5 bases, with 7 bases left between them. The CDR3 DNA reads as TGTGCCAGCAGCACGGGGACTGAAGCTTTCTTT. Protein product: CASSTGTEAFF.

V and J are TRBV29-1 and TRBJ1-1, with 7 bases matching TRBD1. Losses at the gene ends were 4 bases for V and 2 bases for J; bases not matched to a gene: 7. The CDR3 is made up of 14 amino acids. The germline gives CDR1 SQVTM, CDR2 ANQGSEA. The CDR3 loop reads CSVGMGQYNTEAFF. Written as DNA, the CDR3 is TGCAGCGTTGGGATGGGACAGTACAACACTGAAGCTTTCTTT.

The rearrangement uses TRBV7-3 and TRBJ2-1, with 9 positions matching TRBD1. V gave up 6 bases and J gave up 2 bases; unmatched junction bases: 11. The CDR3 length is 17 residues. Germline V lookup: CDR1 SGHTA, CDR2 FQGTGA. This CDR3 is CASRDLVGQGPYNEQFF. The CDR3 bases are TGTGCCAGCAGGGACCTAGTAGGACAGGGGCCCTACAATGAGCAGTTCTTC.

The V gene is TRBV7-2, the J gene TRBJ1-5; D not resolved. V was pared by 0 bases and J by 4 bases, with 13 bases between. The CDR3 loop spans 16 amino acids. Germline loops: CDR1 SGHTA, CDR2 FQGNSA. The CDR3 nucleotides are TGTGCCAGCAGCTTAGCGGGTGTCGCGGAGAATCAGCCCCAGCATTTT. Its translation: CASSLAGVAENQPQHF.

This rearrangement joins TRBV27 to TRBJ1-1, with D possibly matching TRBD1 (6 bases). CDR3 length: 15 residues. Germline V CDR1 and CDR2: MNHEY, SMNVEV (reference sequence). With 3 bases removed from V and 1 base from J, the gap between germline ends came to 12 bases. The CDR3 coding sequence is TGTGCCAGCAGTTTTATAGGGACACCGAACACTGAAGCTTTCTTT. This sequence encodes CASSFIGTPNTEAFF.

The genes are TRBV12-3 or TRBV12-4 and TRBJ1-1; possible D gene TRBD1, 6 bases. CDR3 length: 13 residues. Trimming stripped 3 bases from V and 4 bases from J, with 9 bases between. CDR3 region: CASSFAGATEAFF. CDR3 nucleotide sequence: TGTGCCAGCAGTTTTGCAGGGGCCACTGAAGCTTTCTTT.

The chain couples TRBV7-2 to TRBJ1-4; the match to TRBD1 covers 11 bases. V lost 5 bases and J lost 7; bases outside the gene matches: 6. CDR3 length: 15 amino acids. In germline, CDR1 is SGHTA, CDR2 FQGNSA. The CDR3 here is CASSPDRGRPEKLFF. CDR3 nucleotide sequence: TGTGCCAGCAGCCCGGACAGGGGGCGCCCTGAAAAACTGTTTTTT.

This chain connects TRBV29-1 to TRBJ1-2, with D unresolved. This CDR3 is 12 amino acids long. Germline CDR1 is SQVTM and CDR2 is ANQGSEA. Trimming removed 2 bases from V and 0 bases from J, with 4 bases in between. The CDR3 loop reads CSVEQANYGYTF. The CDR3 DNA follows: TGCAGCGTTGAACAGGCTAACTATGGCTACACCTTC.

The chain's CDR3 is CASRSGSGANVLTF. CDR3 sequence (DNA): TGCGCCAGCAGATCAGGGTCTGGGGCCAACGTCCTGACTTTC. The J gene is TRBJ2-6, the V gene TRBV10-1; a weak D match, TRBD1 (5 bases). Germline values: CDR1 WNHNN, CDR2 SYGVQD (reference sequence). Trimming shortened V by 6 bases and J by 1 base, and 7 bases separated the two germline ends. The CDR3 runs 14 residues.

J is TRBJ2-5 and V is TRBV14; 7 bases line up with TRBD2. The CDR3 totals 14 residues. V was pared by 4 bases and J by 3 bases, with 5 bases of the junction left unmatched. Germline lookup yields CDR1 SGHDN and CDR2 FVKESK. The CDR3 DNA reads TGTGCCAGCAGCCCCCGCGGGGGAAAAGAGACCCAGTACTTC. This codes for CASSPRGGKETQYF.

This clone has just a few counts. V usage is TRBV28 and J usage is TRBJ1-1; TRBD1 matches 8 bases. Germline V gene data show CDR1 as MDHEN and CDR2 as SYDVKM. With V trimmed by 6 bases and J by 3 bases, 3 bases remained unmatched. The CDR3 sequence is 13 residues long. DNA of the CDR3: TGTGCCAGCAGCCTACAGGGGGACACTGAAGCTTTCTTT. Translating gives CASSLQGDTEAFF.

This rearrangement joins TRBV20-1 to TRBJ2-5; tentative D call: TRBD2 (5 bases). V dropped 2 bases and J dropped 5 bases, with 6 bases sitting between them. CDR1 DFQATT and CDR2 SNEGSKA come from the germline V gene (reference sequence). The CDR3 loop spans 11 amino acids. CDR3 coding DNA: TGCAGTGCTAGACTAGCCGAGACCCAGTACTTC. It yields the protein CSARLAETQYF.

The rearrangement uses TRBV18 and TRBJ2-7, with 9 bases aligning to TRBD2. The CDR3 loop spans 15 amino acids. J gave up 2 bases and V 6 bases, and 8 bases lay outside the gene matches. The germline CDR1 and CDR2 sequences are KGHSH and LQKENI. As DNA, the CDR3 is TGTGCCAGCTCTCCAGAAGGCGGGGGGGCCTACGAGCAGTACTTC. Translation gives CASSPEGGGAYEQYF.

The chain carries TRBV28 and TRBJ1-1; D might be TRBD1 (5 bases). The V gene lost 5 bases and the J gene lost 1 base, with 11 bases spanning the gap. The CDR3 consists of 14 residues. From germline, CDR1 is MDHEN and CDR2 SYDVKM. This CDR3 is CASSPGGGNTEAFF. The CDR3 bases are TGTGCCAGCAGTCCCGGTGGGGGGAACACTGAAGCTTTCTTT.